This T cell receptor beta chain was sequenced for a study of shared T cell receptors in the human thymus. Generated by immunoSEQ multiplex PCR, the TCRdb table keeps only in-frame clones and is missing some. Of some 720,000 clones in the sample, approximately 87% were seen once. Germline CDR1 reads LNHDA; CDR2 reads SQIVND (reference sequence). The J segment lost 0 bases and the V segment lost 5 bases, leaving 9 bases of the junction unmatched. There are 16 residues in the CDR3. The same sample was also used in a study of human thymus T cells.

The sample was thymocytes. The origin of this receptor is a boy in the first two years of life with a congenital heart defect. V gene TRBV19 combines with J gene TRBJ2-7; TRBD1 aligns across 8 bases. CDR3 residues: CASSRRQGASSYEQYF. The CDR3 DNA sequence: TGTGCCAGTAGTCGTAGGCAGGGGGCGAGCTCCTACGAGCAGTACTTC.